The 15 T cell receptor beta chains below were found in one sample sequenced in a study of Ad26.COV2.S vaccination and SARS-CoV-2 variants. Indicated treatment: around 19 received Ad26.COV2.S at low or high dose, single or two shots; five or six received placebo; per-sample allocation not given. Samples came from day 63 after the first vaccine or placebo injection. Using immunoSEQ multiplex PCR, the repertoire was profiled, and TCRdb retains in-frame clones only, with some absent. In the table there are some 250,000 clones, approximately 87% of which are singletons. The sample in question was peripheral blood, obtained in a trial of Ad26.COV2.S vaccine versus placebo. These receptors all come from a person aged 18-60 years who received the Ad26.COV2.S COVID-19 vaccine or a placebo.

V gene TRBV4-1 combines with J gene TRBJ1-1; TRBD1 matches 10 bases. The junction had 6 bases not matched to a gene; V was cut back by 1 base and J by 4 bases. Germline V lookup: CDR1 MGHRA, CDR2 YSYEKL. CDR3 length: 16 residues. CDR3 sequence (DNA): TGCGCCAGCAGCCAAGGGACAGGGGGTGTTAGCACTGAAGCTTTCTTT. This sequence encodes CASSQGTGGVSTEAFF.

This clone occurred once. The chain uses TRBV4-3 and TRBJ2-1, with 12 nucleotides matching TRBD1. V shed 0 bases, J shed 8 bases, and the junction held 5 bases outside the gene matches. CDR1 and CDR2 (germline): LGHNA, YSLEER. There are 16 residues in the CDR3. The CDR3 reads CASSQDSGQGAYEQFF. The CDR3 DNA is TGCGCCAGCAGCCAAGATTCGGGACAGGGGGCCTATGAGCAGTTCTTC.

This rearrangement joins TRBV6-5 to TRBJ2-3; D uncertain. V lost 0 bases to trimming and J lost 0 bases, with 4 bases between them. Germline V gene sequence: CDR1 MNHEY, CDR2 SVGAGI. The CDR3 consists of 14 residues. The CDR3 DNA sequence: TGTGCCAGCAGTTACTCCCCCAGCACAGATACGCAGTATTTT. It is translated as CASSYSPSTDTQYF.

A single count supports this clone. The J gene is TRBJ2-7, the V gene TRBV6-2 or TRBV6-3, with D perhaps matching TRBD1 (5 bases). This CDR3 has 15 residues. With 4 bases removed from V and 2 bases from J, the gap between germline ends came to 15 bases. Germline lookup yields CDR1 MNHEY and CDR2 SVGEGT. Here the CDR3 reads CASSFRGTGTYEQYF. DNA for the CDR3: TGTGCCAGCAGTTTTAGGGGTACAGGAACCTACGAGCAGTACTTC.

CDR3 region: CASSPWGGRGSTDTQYF. The CDR3 DNA reads as TGCGCCAGCAGCCCCTGGGGGGGGCGTGGGAGTACAGATACGCAGTATTTT. The chain is built from TRBV4-3 and TRBJ2-3; a possible D gene is TRBD2 (7 bases). CDR1 LGHNA and CDR2 YSLEER come from the germline V gene. Trimming stripped 4 bases from V and 3 bases from J, with 20 bases between. The CDR3 runs 17 residues.

V gene TRBV30 combines with J gene TRBJ1-1; the match to TRBD1 covers 7 bases. The CDR3 length is 14 residues. Unmatched junction bases numbered 9, after V lost 5 bases and J lost 3 bases. The germline V gene has CDR1 GTSNPN and CDR2 SVGIG (reference sequence). DNA for the CDR3: TGTGCCTGGGGCGAAGGGGGCAGGGACACTGAAGCTTTCTTT. It translates to CAWGEGGRDTEAFF.

This clone was found a few times. The CDR3 spells CASSLEGTAHNEQFF. The CDR3 DNA sequence: TGTGCCAGCAGCTTAGAAGGGACAGCACACAATGAGCAGTTCTTC. This chain links TRBV11-3 with TRBJ2-1; TRBD1 aligns across 7 bases. The CDR3 spans 15 residues. CDR1 SGHNT and CDR2 YENEEA come from the germline V gene. Trimming removed 0 bases from V and 5 bases from J; junction bases left unmatched: 4.

This chain links TRBV7-2 with TRBJ2-2; tentative D call: TRBD2 (6 bases). The germline CDR1 and CDR2 sequences are SGHTA and FQGNSA. Trimming pared 11 bases from V and 0 bases from J, leaving 13 bases between. The CDR3 loop spans 14 amino acids. CDR3 nucleotide sequence: TGTGCCGCGAGGGGCGGGACGAACACCGGGGAGCTGTTTTTT. This translates into CAARGGTNTGELFF.

The rearrangement links TRBV28 to TRBJ2-7; a possible D gene is TRBD1 (5 bases). This CDR3 contains 15 residues. V shed 6 bases and J shed 5 bases, with 20 bases lying between them. Germline CDR1 MDHEN, CDR2 SYDVKM. As DNA, the CDR3 is TGTGCCAGCAGCTCCTCCTGGGGCCCTATCCACGAGCAGTACTTC. Its protein product is CASSSSWGPIHEQYF. Filled out from reference TRBV28 and TRBJ2-7, the complete variable domain reads DVKVTQSSRYLVKRTGEKVFLECVQDMDHENMFWYRQDPGLGLRLIYFSYDVKMKEKGDIPEGYSVSREKKERFSLILESASTNQTSMYLCASSSSWGPIHEQYFGPGTRLTVT.

This chain uses TRBV28 with TRBJ1-1; D is uncertain. The CDR3 extends over 12 amino acids. Germline CDR1 and CDR2: MDHEN and SYDVKM. Trimming cost V 8 bases and J 0 bases, with 7 bases left between them. The CDR3, as DNA: TGTGCCAGCTCGGACCTGAACACTGAAGCTTTCTTT. It is translated as CASSDLNTEAFF.

J is TRBJ2-3 and V is TRBV19; a possible D gene is TRBD2 (6 bases). Trimming removed 8 bases at V and 5 bases at J, with 14 bases between. Per the germline V gene, CDR1 is LNHDA and CDR2 is SQIVND (reference sequence). CDR3 size: 13 residues. The CDR3 DNA reads TGTGCCAGTCAAGCGGGTGATCGAGATACGCAGTATTTT. Its protein is CASQAGDRDTQYF.

The chain has TRBV5-4 and TRBJ1-1; TRBD1 matches 11 bases. The germline gives CDR1 SGHNT, CDR2 YYREEE (reference sequence). There are 15 residues in the CDR3. Trimming cost V 0 bases and J 6 bases; bases outside gene matches: 4. The CDR3 DNA reads as TGTGCCAGCAGCTTGGTCGGACAGGGGGCGCCTGAAGCTTTCTTT. It specifies CASSLVGQGAPEAFF.

V and J are TRBV6-2 or TRBV6-3 and TRBJ1-2, with D perhaps matching TRBD1 (5 bases). CDR3 length: 14 residues. The ends were cut back, 1 base at V and 7 bases at J, with 13 bases in the middle. Germline-derived CDR1 and CDR2 are MNHEY and SVGEGT. The CDR3 bases are TGTGCCAGCAGTTACTTTCAGGGTGGGGGTGGCTACACCTTC. It translates to CASSYFQGGGGYTF.

The chain couples TRBV24-1 to TRBJ1-1; the D gene is possibly TRBD1 (5 bases). The V and J ends lost 5 bases and 1 base respectively, with 13 bases between them. Looked up from germline, CDR1 is KGHDR and CDR2 is SFDVKD. CDR3 size: 15 residues. CDR3 amino acids: CATSARDRRNTEAFF. The CDR3 DNA sequence: TGTGCCACCAGTGCTCGGGACCGTCGGAACACTGAAGCTTTCTTT.

This clone was recorded a few times. The chain is built from TRBV18 and TRBJ1-6; the D is unclear. CDR1 is KGHSH and CDR2 is LQKENI in the germline V gene. V was clipped by 1 base and J by 6 bases, with 7 bases between them. The CDR3 spans 14 residues. The CDR3 loop reads CASSPQQANSPLHF. DNA of the CDR3: TGTGCCAGCTCACCACAGCAGGCTAATTCACCCCTCCACTTT.